The next 25 T cell receptor beta chains were all read from a single sample in a study of cytomegalovirus exposure and HLA in healthy donors (dated by TCRdb to 2017 to 2019). Library method: the immunoSEQ multiplex PCR assay. For the multiplex PCR, a mixture combining 60 forward primers for TCR Vbeta segments and 13 reverse primers for TCR Jbeta segments was used. TCRdb took this table from immuneACCESS and kept in-frame rearrangements with V and J called. Such tables lack part of the clones; where checked against another copy, unresolved V genes explain under half of the gap, and the rest is unexplained. In all, the sample holds a few hundred thousand clones, and approximately 78% of those were seen once. The ten biggest clones cover approximately 2.9% of the sample. Sequencing was performed on PBMCs. Receptors were obtained from a man aged 30 to 39 in good health and CMV-seronegative.

This chain links TRBV19 with TRBJ1-5, with a tentative D call TRBD1 (6 bases). Looked up from germline, CDR1 is LNHDA and CDR2 is SQIVND (reference sequence). The germline V and J ends were trimmed by 6 bases and 4 bases, with 19 bases remaining between them. The CDR3 has 16 residues. The CDR3 nucleotides are TGTGCCAGTAGCCAGAACAGGGAGACCCTTAATCAGCCCCAGCATTTT. The encoded protein is CASSQNRETLNQPQHF.

This clone came up a few times. The chain combines TRBV11-3 with TRBJ2-1, with D possibly being TRBD1 (5 bases). V was shortened by 5 bases and J by 0 bases, with 11 bases between the two germline ends. CDR3 length: 15 amino acids. From germline, CDR1 is SGHNT and CDR2 YENEEA. CDR3 protein: CASSQGDYSYNEQFF. Written as DNA, the CDR3 is TGTGCCAGCAGCCAAGGGGATTACTCCTACAATGAGCAGTTCTTC.

This chain uses TRBV6-6 with TRBJ2-1; TRBD2 aligns across 11 bases. The junction had 8 bases not matched to a gene; V was cut back by 6 bases and J by 7 bases. CDR3 length: 15 residues. CDR1 and CDR2 from the germline V gene are MNHNY and SVGAGI (reference sequence). The CDR3 nucleotides read TGTGCCAGCAGAGATAGCGGGGGGGCGGAGAATGAGCAGTTCTTC. It codes for CASRDSGGAENEQFF.

The V and J genes are TRBV28 and TRBJ2-3; 7 bases align to TRBD2. The CDR3 has 15 residues. V shed 1 base and J 6 bases; nucleotides not matched to a gene: 7. CDR1 is MDHEN and CDR2 is SYDVKM in the germline V gene. The CDR3 region has the DNA TGTGCCAGCAGTTTATTCGGGGGGAGGTCCGATACGCAGTATTTT. Encoded protein: CASSLFGGRSDTQYF.

The chain employs TRBV5-1 and TRBJ2-1; TRBD2 matches at 12 bases. J gave up 4 bases and V 4 bases, and 6 bases lay outside the gene matches. This CDR3 is built from 16 residues. Germline values: CDR1 SGHRS, CDR2 YFSETQ. CDR3 sequence reads: CASSQSTSGGYNEQFF. CDR3 sequence (DNA): TGCGCCAGCAGCCAGAGCACTAGCGGGGGGTACAATGAGCAGTTCTTC.

CDR3 sequence reads: CASSSGTGARETQYF. The CDR3 nucleotides are TGTGCCAGCAGTTCCGGGACAGGGGCGCGAGAGACCCAGTACTTC. J is TRBJ2-5 and V is TRBV7-9; 10 nucleotides align to TRBD1. Germline CDR1 reads SEHNR; CDR2 reads FQNEAQ (reference sequence). The junction had 8 bases not matched to a gene; V was cut back by 6 bases and J by 4 bases. The CDR3 runs 15 residues.

The chain links TRBV5-1 to TRBJ1-1; possible D gene TRBD1, 5 bases. Germline assignment: CDR1 SGHRS and CDR2 YFSETQ. CDR3 length equals 13 residues. Trimming left V 5 bases short and J 2 bases short, with 10 bases between. The CDR3 reads CASRRQQNTEAFF. The CDR3 DNA is TGCGCCAGCAGGCGACAGCAAAACACTGAAGCTTTCTTT.

The rearrangement links TRBV15 to TRBJ1-5; 7 bases line up with TRBD1. The CDR3 sequence is 16 residues long. Germline V gene sequence: CDR1 LNHNV, CDR2 YYDKDF (reference sequence). V lost 3 bases and J lost 4; bases outside the gene matches: 9. CDR3 sequence (DNA): TGTGCCACCAGCAGCGACAGGGTTGCACCTAATCAGCCCCAGCATTTT. It translates to CATSSDRVAPNQPQHF. The whole variable domain, remainder taken from reference TRBV15 and TRBJ1-5, is DAMVIQNPRYQVTQFGKPVTLSCSQTLNHNVMYWYQQKSSQAPKLLFHYYDKDFNNEADTPDNFQSRRPNTSFCFLDIRSPGLGDTAMYLCATSSDRVAPNQPQHFGDGTRLSIL.

The genes are TRBV9 and TRBJ2-5; 8 nucleotides match TRBD1. The germline V gene has CDR1 SGDLS and CDR2 YYNGEE. J was trimmed by 5 bases and V by 2 bases; bases with no gene match: 8. The CDR3 spans 15 residues. CDR3: CASSVSQGALETQYF. Written as DNA, the CDR3 is TGTGCCAGCAGCGTGAGCCAGGGGGCATTGGAGACCCAGTACTTC.

This clone was picked up a small number of times. The genes are TRBV7-2 and TRBJ2-7; no clear D. The CDR3 loop spans 14 amino acids. Germline lookup yields CDR1 SGHTA and CDR2 FQGNSA. Trimming took 4 bases from V and 2 from J, leaving 12 bases between them. The CDR3 is CASSSRPLTYEQYF. CDR3 nucleotide sequence: TGTGCCAGCAGCTCCCGCCCGCTAACCTACGAGCAGTACTTC.

This chain connects TRBV5-5 to TRBJ2-1; 7 bases fit TRBD1. Germline V gene data show CDR1 as SGHKS and CDR2 as YYEKEE (reference sequence). The CDR3 extends over 11 amino acids. V gave up 3 bases and J gave up 10 bases; unmatched junction bases: 1. CDR3 in DNA: TGTGCCAGCAGCTCGGGACAGGAGCAGTTCTTC. Encoded protein: CASSSGQEQFF.

The V and J genes are TRBV21-1 and TRBJ1-1. TRBV21-1 is tagged as a pseudogene. The CDR3 is 13 amino acids. Here the CDR3 DNA reads TGTGCCAGCAGCGGGGGGATGAACACTGAAGCTTTCTTT. Amino acids: CASSGGMNTEAFF.

The chain joins TRBV6-5 to TRBJ2-5; TRBD2 agrees at 9 bases. The J call may not be correct, given that the DNA end is closer to TRBJ2-7. There are 15 residues in the CDR3. The germline V gene encodes CDR1 MNHEY and CDR2 SVGAGI. In DNA form, the CDR3 reads TGTGCCAGCAGTTACCCCGCGGGGGGGACCTACGAGCAGTACTTC. Its translation is CASSYPAGGTYEQYF.

The chain employs TRBV5-1 and TRBJ2-7; TRBD2 agrees at 8 bases. V was pared by 7 bases and J by 2 bases, with 5 bases of the junction left unmatched. The CDR3 extends over 13 amino acids. Germline V lookup: CDR1 SGHRS, CDR2 YFSETQ. CDR3 nucleotide sequence: TGCGCCAGCGGTCTAGCGGGCGCCTACGAGCAGTACTTC. Translated: CASGLAGAYEQYF.

J is TRBJ2-3 and V is TRBV7-8; 8 bases agree with TRBD2. CDR1 is SGHVS and CDR2 is FQNEAQ in the germline V gene. After removal of 2 bases from V and 5 bases from J, the junction contained 18 bases not matched to a gene. CDR3 length equals 19 residues. The CDR3 sequence: CASSLSGGGIQLLIDTQYF. The CDR3, as DNA: TGTGCCAGCAGCTTATCGGGGGGGGGAATTCAGTTACTTATAGATACGCAGTATTTT.

The chain combines TRBV6-5 with TRBJ1-6; 7 bases line up with TRBD1. The germline gives CDR1 MNHEY, CDR2 SVGAGI. Germline trimming cut 10 bases from V and 7 bases from J; bases unmatched to any gene: 10. This CDR3 spans 14 amino acids. The CDR3: CATSYRTGNSPLHF. CDR3 DNA sequence: TGTGCCACTTCCTATCGGACAGGCAATTCACCCCTCCACTTT.

This clone appeared once. This chain connects TRBV6-6 to TRBJ1-2; D possibly corresponds to TRBD1 (5 bases). The CDR3 is made up of 14 amino acids. The germline V and J ends were trimmed by 3 bases and 3 bases, with 11 bases remaining between them. CDR1 and CDR2 from the germline V gene are MNHNY and SVGAGI (reference sequence). DNA for the CDR3: TGTGCCAGCAGTTATTCAGGGAATGACTATGGCTACACCTTC. Translating gives CASSYSGNDYGYTF.

The rearrangement joins TRBV4-1 to TRBJ2-7; 9 bases line up with TRBD1. Germline-derived CDR1 and CDR2 are MGHRA and YSYEKL. V lost 5 bases and J lost 7; bases outside the gene matches: 6. This CDR3 has 13 residues. CDR3 sequence reads: CASSSDRGREQYF. The CDR3 DNA reads as TGCGCCAGCAGCTCTGACAGGGGGAGGGAGCAGTACTTC.

Note on this clone: Other nucleotide sequences from this sample produce the same CDR3. The chain couples TRBV6-5 to TRBJ1-4; D unresolved. V was cut by 0 bases and J by 5 bases, with 7 bases left in between. Germline V CDR1 and CDR2: MNHEY, SVGAGI. CDR3 length: 14 residues. CDR3 sequence (DNA): TGTGCCAGCAGTTACTCGAGGTCCAATGAAAAACTGTTTTTT. It translates to CASSYSRSNEKLFF.

This chain uses TRBV11-2 with TRBJ2-1; a possible D gene is TRBD2 (7 bases). The germline gives CDR1 SGHAT, CDR2 FQNNGV. V shed 6 bases and J shed 4 bases, with 16 bases lying between them. This CDR3 contains 15 residues. Here the CDR3 reads CASSLERGGYNEQFF. CDR3 coding DNA: TGTGCCAGCAGTCTGGAGAGGGGGGGGTACAATGAGCAGTTCTTC.

J is TRBJ1-4 and V is TRBV28, with D tentatively TRBD1 (5 bases). This CDR3 comprises 16 residues. The germline V gene has CDR1 MDHEN and CDR2 SYDVKM. Trimming pared 7 bases from V and 2 bases from J, leaving 17 bases between. The CDR3 sequence is CASTPWGRDTNEKLFF. CDR3 nucleotides: TGTGCCAGCACACCCTGGGGCAGGGATACTAATGAAAAACTGTTTTTT.

The rearrangement links TRBV5-4 to TRBJ2-3; TRBD2 matches 8 bases. Germline CDR1 is SGHNT and CDR2 is YYREEE (reference sequence). This CDR3 comprises 16 residues. The V and J ends lost 6 bases and 0 bases, in that order; junction bases with no gene match: 9. CDR3 DNA: TGTGCCAGCACGGTCCAAGGCGGGGGGAGCACAGATACGCAGTATTTT. It codes for CASTVQGGGSTDTQYF. Combining the CDR3 with reference TRBV5-4 and TRBJ2-3 gives the whole variable domain ETGVTQSPTHLIKTRGQQVTLRCSSQSGHNTVSWYQQALGQGPQFIFQYYREEENGRGNFPPRFSGLQFPNYSSELNVNALELDDSALYLCASTVQGGGSTDTQYFGPGTRLTVL.

The chain combines TRBV10-1 with TRBJ2-7; 10 bases are shared with TRBD1. This CDR3 is built from 13 residues. J lost 7 bases, V lost 9 bases, and 9 bases had no gene match. CDR1 WNHNN and CDR2 SYGVQD come from the germline V gene (reference sequence). CDR3: CARPGQGREEQYF. For the CDR3, the DNA is TGCGCCAGGCCGGGACAGGGGAGGGAAGAGCAGTACTTC.

The chain carries TRBV5-1 and TRBJ2-7; D is possibly TRBD1 (5 bases). V lost 0 bases and J lost 6, with 13 bases in between. Germline V gives CDR1 SGHRS, CDR2 YFSETQ. The CDR3 is 14 residues long. The chain's CDR3 is CASSLVQGELEQYF. The DNA for the CDR3 is TGCGCCAGCAGCTTGGTCCAGGGTGAGCTCGAGCAGTACTTC.

V is TRBV7-3 and J is TRBJ1-1; 7 nucleotides line up with TRBD1. Germline V lookup: CDR1 SGHTA, CDR2 FQGTGA. V lost 5 bases, J lost 2 bases, and 8 bases stayed unmatched. This CDR3 is 15 amino acids long. CDR3: CASSPKGGLNTEAFF. The CDR3 region has the DNA TGTGCCAGCAGCCCTAAAGGGGGCCTAAACACTGAAGCTTTCTTT.